This TCR beta chain was profiled in a study of T cell repertoires in cytomegalovirus infection. The CDR3 has 13 residues. Germline-derived CDR1 and CDR2 are SGHKS and YYEKEE (reference sequence). The V end was cut by 6 bases, the J end by 0 bases, with 7 bases between. Regarding the study as a whole: Summed frequency of shared TCR beta families picked out CMV carriers who also had the relevant HLA.

TCRdb independently ran MiXCR on the reads; one entry per CDR3 protein. Here the sample spans around 280,000 distinct CDR3 sequences, approximately 8.9% being singletons. This clonotype was recorded many times. Its matching antigen is unknown. V usage is TRBV5-5 and J usage is TRBJ2-1; D uncertain. This clonotype was obtained from a human donor in good health (CMV status not recorded). Some clones in this sample may be carry-over from other donors' samples. The sample was PBMCs. As DNA, the CDR3 is TGTGCCAGCACCCGGAACTCCTACAATGAGCAGTTCTTC. This codes for CASTRNSYNEQFF.